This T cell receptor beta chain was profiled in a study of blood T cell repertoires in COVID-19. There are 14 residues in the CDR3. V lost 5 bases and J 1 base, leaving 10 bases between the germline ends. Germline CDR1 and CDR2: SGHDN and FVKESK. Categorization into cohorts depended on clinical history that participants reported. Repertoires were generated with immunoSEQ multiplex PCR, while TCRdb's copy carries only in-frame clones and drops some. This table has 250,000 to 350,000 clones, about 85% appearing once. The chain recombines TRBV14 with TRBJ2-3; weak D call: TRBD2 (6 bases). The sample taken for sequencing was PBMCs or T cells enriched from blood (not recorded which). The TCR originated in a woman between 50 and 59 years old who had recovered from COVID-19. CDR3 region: CASSWRGGTDTQYF. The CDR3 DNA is TGTGCCAGCAGCTGGAGGGGAGGCACAGATACGCAGTATTTT.